The 8 T cell receptor beta chains presented below share a single source sample, sequenced in a study of CD8+ T cells in alopecia areata (dated by TCRdb to 2016 to 2018). The intended sense of this specimen's time point label: baseline before oral tofacitinib. The receptor library was made with the immunoSEQ multiplex PCR assay. RNA was extracted from all samples and reverse transcribed into cDNA, which served as template for TCR sequencing. Not all clones reach the TCRdb copy of this immuneACCESS table, which keeps in-frame sequences only. Checked studies attribute under half of the gap to unresolved V genes and leave the rest unexplained. Counted in this sample were hundreds of thousands of clones; roughly two thirds of them appeared once. The top ten hold around 1.2% of the sample. This sample comprised CD4+ T cells sorted from blood, obtained at week 0. The receptors were gathered from a human donor with alopecia areata.

The V gene is TRBV30, the J gene TRBJ2-7; D is ambiguous. The CDR3 sequence is 11 residues long. V was trimmed by 2 bases and J by 5 bases, leaving 7 bases between them. The V gene's germline CDR1 is GTSNPN and CDR2 SVGIG (reference sequence). The CDR3 bases are TGTGCCTGGAGTTTCCGAGACGAGCAGTACTTC. Translating it yields CAWSFRDEQYF.

V gene TRBV5-6 combines with J gene TRBJ1-2; D gene uncertain. Trimming took off 4 bases at V and 8 bases at J, with 15 bases between the two ends. The CDR3 is 13 residues long. In germline, CDR1 is SGHDT, CDR2 YYEEEE. CDR3 in DNA: TGTGCCAGCAGCCCCCGAGGCACACAGGGCTACACCTTC. Protein sequence: CASSPRGTQGYTF.

The V and J genes are TRBV29-1 and TRBJ2-3; a weak D match, TRBD1 (6 bases). V lost 5 bases to trimming and J lost 4 bases, with 16 bases between them. The CDR3 extends over 14 amino acids. The germline V gene encodes CDR1 SQVTM and CDR2 ANQGSEA. CDR3 protein: CSVLPGQEPDTQYF. The CDR3 DNA sequence: TGCAGCGTTTTGCCGGGACAAGAACCAGATACGCAGTATTTT.

This clone appeared a few times. This chain uses TRBV29-1 with TRBJ2-4; TRBD1 matches at 8 bases. The CDR3 runs 14 residues. Germline CDR1 SQVTM, CDR2 ANQGSEA. With 4 bases clipped from V and 7 bases from J, the junction kept 9 bases outside the gene matches. The CDR3 loop is CSVGHRGSDNIQYF. For the CDR3, the DNA is TGCAGCGTTGGGCACAGGGGGTCGGATAACATTCAGTACTTC. The full variable domain, rest sourced from reference TRBV29-1 and TRBJ2-4, is SAVISQKPSRDICQRGTSLTIQCQVDSQVTMMFWYRQQPGQSLTLIATANQGSEATYESGFVIDKFPISRPNLTFSTLTVSNMSPEDSSIYLCSVGHRGSDNIQYFGAGTRLSVL.

The chain is built from TRBV19 and TRBJ2-5; D remains ambiguous. Germline CDR1 is LNHDA and CDR2 is SQIVND (reference sequence). This CDR3 spans 11 amino acids. V dropped 7 bases and J dropped 7 bases, with 10 bases sitting between them. The DNA of the CDR3 is TGTGCCAGTAACTCGGCAGGGACCCAGTACTTC. This codes for CASNSAGTQYF.

V is TRBV30 and J is TRBJ2-7, with D perhaps given as TRBD1 or TRBD2 (5 bases each). Germline-derived CDR1 and CDR2 are GTSNPN and SVGIG (reference sequence). The V and J ends lost 0 bases and 0 bases respectively, with 12 bases between them. CDR3 length: 15 residues. The DNA of the CDR3 is TGTGCCTGGAGTGTGGGGACCCTCCACTCCTACGAGCAGTACTTC. This gives the protein CAWSVGTLHSYEQYF.

The chain has TRBV5-1 and TRBJ1-1; TRBD1 matches 8 bases. This CDR3 comprises 15 residues. Germline V CDR1 and CDR2: SGHRS, YFSETQ. V lost 3 bases and J lost 4; bases outside the gene matches: 8. The CDR3 DNA reads as TGCGCCAGCAGCTGGACCAGGGGGCATGGCACTGAAGCTTTCTTT. Translation gives CASSWTRGHGTEAFF.

This clone was counted only a few times. The chain is built from TRBV2 and TRBJ2-5; a possible D gene is TRBD2 (5 bases). CDR3 size: 13 residues. Trimming cost V 3 bases and J 5 bases, with 10 bases left between them. Germline V gene lookup returns CDR1 SNHLY and CDR2 FYNNEI. The CDR3 DNA is TGTGCCAGCAGTGACGTGGCTAGCGAGACCCAGTACTTC. Translated, it gives CASSDVASETQYF.